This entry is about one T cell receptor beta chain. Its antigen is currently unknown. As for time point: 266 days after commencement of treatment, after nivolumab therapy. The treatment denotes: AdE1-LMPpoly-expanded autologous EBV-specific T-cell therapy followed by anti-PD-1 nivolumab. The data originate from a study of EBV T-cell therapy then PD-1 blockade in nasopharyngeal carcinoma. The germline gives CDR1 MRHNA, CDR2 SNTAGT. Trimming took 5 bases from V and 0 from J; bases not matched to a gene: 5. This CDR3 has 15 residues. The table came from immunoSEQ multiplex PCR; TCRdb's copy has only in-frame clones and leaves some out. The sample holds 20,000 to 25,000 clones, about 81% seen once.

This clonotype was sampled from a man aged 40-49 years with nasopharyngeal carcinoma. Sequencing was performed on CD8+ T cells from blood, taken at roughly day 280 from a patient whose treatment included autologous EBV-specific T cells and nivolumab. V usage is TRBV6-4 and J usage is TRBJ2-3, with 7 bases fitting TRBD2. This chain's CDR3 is CASSYRGESTDTQYF. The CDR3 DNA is TGTGCCAGCAGTTATCGGGGGGAAAGCACAGATACGCAGTATTTT.